This entry lists 8 T cell receptor beta chains sequenced from one sample in a study of human T cells and chemical hapten exposure (dated by TCRdb to about 2021). Library method: RACE. Instrument used: NextSeq 500. TCRdb handled the public reads itself, with Q25 trimming in fastp and clone calling in MiXCR, and kept productive beta chains. Records with the same CDR3 protein are collapsed into one entry carrying the most frequent genes and DNA. The table for this sample lists around 62,000 distinct CDR3 sequences; approximately 7% of them were counted only once. Together, the top ten hold 1.5% to 2% of the sample. What this sample's time point label stands for: pre-sensitization, week 0. What the treatment or condition label conveys for this sample: therapeutic diphenylcyclopropenone sensitization with weekly scalp DPC. Material: whole blood, obtained in connection with sensitization to the hapten diphenylcyclopropenone (DPC). These receptor sequences come from a woman between 25 and 40 years old with alopecia areata. Some clones in this sample may be carry-over from other donors' samples.

This clonotype occurred many times. The J gene is TRBJ2-2, the V gene TRBV2; D is perhaps TRBD2 (7 bases). The CDR3 consists of 13 residues. Germline V lookup: CDR1 SNHLY, CDR2 FYNNEI. With 3 bases removed from V and 7 bases from J, the gap between germline ends came to 9 bases. CDR3 coding DNA: TGTGCCAGCAGTGAGGGGGGGCACGGGGAGCTGTTTTTT. Its protein product is CASSEGGHGELFF.

There are many counts of this clonotype. CDR3 nucleotides: TGTGCCAGCAGTTATGGGTGGACTAATGAAAAACTGTTTTTT. Its translation: CASSYGWTNEKLFF. This chain links TRBV6-2 or TRBV6-3 with TRBJ1-4; the D is unclear. This CDR3 has 14 amino acids. V lost 3 bases and J 2 bases, leaving 7 bases between the germline ends. The germline CDR1 and CDR2 sequences are MNHEY and SVGEGT.

The chain joins TRBV6-6 to TRBJ1-5; tentative D call: TRBD1 (6 bases). Germline V lookup: CDR1 MNHNY, CDR2 SVGAGI (reference sequence). The CDR3 totals 12 residues. V was trimmed by 8 bases and J by 9 bases, leaving 14 bases between them. As DNA, the CDR3 is TGTGCCAGCCTCGAGGGGGGGCGGCCCCAGCATTTT. This translates into CASLEGGRPQHF.

This clonotype was counted only a few times. This chain connects TRBV7-2 to TRBJ1-1; 7 bases fit TRBD1. V gave up 1 base and J gave up 5 bases; unmatched junction bases: 7. CDR1 is SGHTA and CDR2 is FQGNSA in the germline V gene. This CDR3 comprises 15 residues. In nucleotides, the CDR3 is TGTGCCAGCAGCTTAGTGGGTGAGGGGGCGACTGAAGCTTTCTTT. Translating it yields CASSLVGEGATEAFF.

This clonotype appeared many times. J is TRBJ1-1 and V is TRBV30, with a tentative D call TRBD1 (5 bases). This CDR3 contains 12 residues. Trimming left V 1 base short and J 6 bases short, with 9 bases between. Germline V gene sequence: CDR1 GTSNPN, CDR2 SVGIG (reference sequence). DNA for the CDR3: TGTGCCTGGAGTGGCTCAGGGCCTGAAGCTTTCTTT. Translated, it gives CAWSGSGPEAFF.

Ten or more counts support this clonotype. The chain links TRBV13 to TRBJ2-7; weak D call: TRBD1 (5 bases). CDR1 and CDR2 (germline): PRHDT, FYEKMQ (reference sequence). The V end was cut by 6 bases, the J end by 0 bases, with 9 bases between. The CDR3 contains 13 residues. The CDR3: CASRQETSYEQYF. The CDR3 DNA reads as TGTGCCAGCAGACAGGAGACCTCCTACGAGCAGTACTTC.

This clonotype showed up many times. V is TRBV6-2 or TRBV6-3 and J is TRBJ1-2; D call uncertain. Germline V gives CDR1 MNHEY, CDR2 SVGEGT. CDR3 length: 16 amino acids. Trimming removed 3 bases from V and 8 bases from J, with 22 bases in between. The CDR3 spells CASSYPGISTSGGYTF. CDR3 nucleotide sequence: TGTGCCAGCAGTTATCCCGGGATCTCAACATCGGGGGGCTACACCTTC.

Concerning this clonotype itself: This may be a read error: a much more frequent sequence differs by one nucleotide. The chain combines TRBV5-1 with TRBJ2-4; 7 positions agree with TRBD1. Looked up from germline, CDR1 is SGHRS and CDR2 is YFSETQ. The CDR3 extends over 15 amino acids. The CDR3 nucleotides are TGCGCCAGCAGCCGGGACAGTCTAGCCAAAAACATGCAGTACTTC. The encoded protein is CASSRDSLAKNMQYF. Drawing the rest from reference TRBV5-1 and TRBJ2-4, the complete variable domain is KAGVTQTPRYLIKTRGQQVTLSCSPISGHRSVSWYQQTPGQGLQFLFEYFSETQRNKGNFPGRFSGRQFSNSRSEMNVSTLELGDSALYLCASSRDSLAKNMQYFGAGTRLSVL.